A single sample gave rise to the 14 T cell receptor beta chains below, sequenced in a study of cytomegalovirus exposure and HLA in healthy donors (dated by TCRdb to the late 2010s). To prepare the library, the immunoSEQ multiplex PCR assay was applied. For the multiplex PCR, a mixture combining 60 forward primers for TCR Vbeta segments and 13 reverse primers for TCR Jbeta segments was used. TCRdb stores this immuneACCESS table with in-frame sequences only. Part of the clones is absent; in the studies checked, under half of the shortfall reflects unresolved V genes, and no reason is known for the rest. For this sample the table gives a few hundred thousand clones, of which roughly 80% were detected only once. The top ten constitute 2.5% to 3% of the sample. Sequenced input: PBMCs. The origin of the receptors is a man younger than 40 in good health and CMV-seronegative.

The chain couples TRBV10-3 to TRBJ2-1; maybe TRBD1 (5 bases). The CDR3 is 15 residues long. Germline CDR1 reads ENHRY; CDR2 reads SYGVKD. Trimming pared 4 bases from V and 2 bases from J, leaving 12 bases between. Here the CDR3 DNA reads TGTGCCATCAGTGGAGGCAGGGTGGCCTACAATGAGCAGTTCTTC. Its translation is CAISGGRVAYNEQFF.

This clone was detected only a few times. This chain connects TRBV19 to TRBJ2-3; TRBD2 is a possible D gene (5 bases). V was shortened by 4 bases and J by 0 bases, with 8 bases between the two germline ends. The germline V gene has CDR1 LNHDA and CDR2 SQIVND (reference sequence). The CDR3 runs to 14 residues. CDR3 protein: CASSSRESTDTQYF. CDR3 nucleotides: TGTGCCAGTAGTAGTAGGGAGAGCACAGATACGCAGTATTTT.

A single count supports this clone. V and J are TRBV2 and TRBJ2-5; TRBD2 might be the D (6 bases). Germline V gene sequence: CDR1 SNHLY, CDR2 FYNNEI. V was cut by 7 bases and J by 3 bases, with 9 bases left in between. This CDR3 comprises 12 residues. CDR3 loop: CASKSGEETQYF. CDR3 nucleotide sequence: TGTGCCAGCAAGTCGGGAGAAGAGACCCAGTACTTC.

This clone was recorded once. The CDR3 sequence: CASSSPRGPGGNEQYF. In nucleotides, the CDR3 is TGTGCCAGCAGTTCCCCCAGGGGACCAGGGGGTAACGAGCAGTACTTC. V and J are TRBV27 and TRBJ2-7; 7 bases align to TRBD1. There are 16 residues in the CDR3. Germline V gene data show CDR1 as MNHEY and CDR2 as SMNVEV (reference sequence). J was trimmed by 5 bases and V by 4 bases; bases with no gene match: 14.

This sequence joins TRBV13 and TRBJ2-3; 7 bases line up with TRBD1. With V trimmed by 5 bases and J by 2 bases, 7 bases remained unmatched. This CDR3 comprises 15 residues. Germline lookup yields CDR1 PRHDT and CDR2 FYEKMQ (reference sequence). CDR3 residues: CASSPRDSVTDTQYF. The CDR3 coding sequence is TGTGCCAGCAGCCCCCGGGACAGCGTCACAGATACGCAGTATTTT.

This clone was counted a single time. The rearrangement uses TRBV6-5 and TRBJ1-6, with 8 positions matching TRBD1. The CDR3 is made up of 16 amino acids. With V trimmed by 2 bases and J by 4 bases, 4 bases remained unmatched. Germline V gene lookup returns CDR1 MNHEY and CDR2 SVGAGI. Here the CDR3 reads CASSYLDRVYNSPLHF. CDR3 DNA sequence: TGTGCCAGCAGTTACCTGGACAGGGTTTATAATTCACCCCTCCACTTT.

Comments on this clone: Germline is not matched at one junction end, which may reflect a read error. The chain joins TRBV7-7 to TRBJ2-5; TRBD1 matches 9 bases. This CDR3 comprises 14 residues. In germline, CDR1 is SSHAT, CDR2 FNYEAQ (reference sequence). As DNA, the CDR3 is TGTGCTAGCAGCTTAACAGGGGGCGGGGAGACCCAGTACTTC. Amino acids: CASSLTGGGETQYF.

The CDR3 region is CASSLSGRLLPHGQYF. The CDR3 bases are TGTGCCAGCAGTTTATCTGGGAGGCTCCTACCGCACGGGCAGTACTTC. V usage is TRBV27 and J usage is TRBJ2-7; weak D call: TRBD2 (6 bases). This CDR3 contains 16 residues. Trimming left V 0 bases short and J 9 bases short, with 21 bases between. Germline V gene sequence: CDR1 MNHEY, CDR2 SMNVEV (reference sequence).

This chain joins TRBV4-3 and TRBJ2-7, with D perhaps matching TRBD1 or TRBD2 (9 bases each). V lost 1 base to trimming and J lost 4 bases, with 35 bases between them. Germline V gene lookup returns CDR1 LGHNA and CDR2 YSLEER. The CDR3 sequence is 22 residues long. The CDR3 coding sequence is TGCGCCAGCAGCCAAGCGTCCCGGGACAGGGTTAGCGAGCGGGGGGCTTTATACGAGCAGTACTTC. It codes for CASSQASRDRVSERGALYEQYF.

This rearrangement joins TRBV7-3 to TRBJ2-3; 9 bases line up with TRBD1. Germline CDR1 and CDR2: SGHTA and FQGTGA. The V segment lost 5 bases and the J segment 5 bases; nucleotides outside the gene matches: 5. This CDR3 has 14 amino acids. For the CDR3, the DNA is TGTGCCAGCAGCCCAGGGACAGGGAAAGATACGCAGTATTTT. This gives the protein CASSPGTGKDTQYF.

The chain joins TRBV15 to TRBJ2-1, with a possible D match to TRBD1 (5 bases). The CDR3 spans 17 residues. V lost 0 bases and J 6 bases, leaving 18 bases between the germline ends. Germline V gene sequence: CDR1 LNHNV, CDR2 YYDKDF (reference sequence). In DNA, the CDR3 is TGTGCCACCAGCAGAGATATAGGGGTCCCTCCAGGCAATGAGCAGTTCTTC. Translated: CATSRDIGVPPGNEQFF.

V and J are TRBV6-5 and TRBJ2-7; D gene uncertain. The CDR3 sequence is 16 residues long. V was trimmed by 0 bases and J by 2 bases, leaving 14 bases between them. The V gene's germline CDR1 is MNHEY and CDR2 SVGAGI. The CDR3 DNA follows: TGTGCCAGCAGTTACTCAGGCACGACAAACGCCTACGAGCAGTACTTC. Translated, it gives CASSYSGTTNAYEQYF.

The chain is built from TRBV7-3 and TRBJ2-2; the match to TRBD1 covers 7 bases. The CDR3 has 16 residues. Germline CDR1 reads SGHTA; CDR2 reads FQGTGA. V lost 1 base to trimming and J lost 3 bases; unmatched junction nucleotides: 5. The CDR3, as DNA: TGTGCCAGCAGCTTAATAGGGGGCGCCGACACCGGGGAGCTGTTTTTT. It codes for CASSLIGGADTGELFF.

This clone was seen a single time. V is TRBV7-9 and J is TRBJ1-2; TRBD1 agrees at 11 bases. Trimming cost V 7 bases and J 3 bases; bases outside gene matches: 13. The V gene's germline CDR1 is SEHNR and CDR2 FQNEAQ (reference sequence). This CDR3 has 17 residues. DNA for the CDR3: TGTGCCAGCATCCCCCCGGGACAGGGGGGATTGGACTATGGCTACACCTTC. Its protein is CASIPPGQGGLDYGYTF.